The clone carrying this T cell receptor beta chain was found a few times. Its cognate antigen is unknown. The germline V and J ends were trimmed by 4 bases and 2 bases, with 12 bases remaining between them. CDR3 size: 14 residues. From germline, CDR1 is SGHRS and CDR2 YFSETQ. The sequenced template was cDNA made from the entire isolated RNA. Sequencing was performed with immunoSEQ multiplex PCR; in TCRdb, only in-frame clones are kept and a portion is missing. The table includes around 130,000 clones, roughly 10% detected once. The data stem from a study of beta chain features in type 1 diabetes. Overall study results and limits: Among patients with Type 1 diabetes, TCRB CDR3s were moderately but significantly shorter in every one of the four CD4+ subsets.

This clonotype was sampled from a man younger than 40 with type 1 diabetes. Sequences were obtained from central memory CD4+ T cells from blood. V gene TRBV5-1 combines with J gene TRBJ2-5; D may be TRBD2 (5 bases). CDR3 DNA sequence: TGCGCCAGCAGCGACGGAGGCAGGCAAGAGACCCAGTACTTC. Protein sequence: CASSDGGRQETQYF. Drawing the rest from reference TRBV5-1 and TRBJ2-5, the complete variable domain is KAGVTQTPRYLIKTRGQQVTLSCSPISGHRSVSWYQQTPGQGLQFLFEYFSETQRNKGNFPGRFSGRQFSNSRSEMNVSTLELGDSALYLCASSDGGRQETQYFGPGTRLLVL.